This T cell receptor (beta chain) was identified during a study of T-cell reconstitution after alpha-beta-depleted transplantation in children. Preparing the TCRbeta library involved the use of unique molecular identifiers. TCRdb independently ran MiXCR on the PCR reads; one entry per CDR3 protein. The sample includes about 580,000 distinct CDR3 sequences, around 23% of them seen just once. V shed 3 bases and J shed 10 bases, with 7 bases lying between them. The CDR3 spans 10 residues. The germline gives CDR1 GTSNPN, CDR2 SVGIG (reference sequence). Specimen: PBMCs, mostly from graft donor cells, collected 360 days after TCRalphabeta/CD19-depleted stem cell transplant. This receptor was identified in a boy in the first two years of life who had a stem cell transplant for acute myeloid leukemia, so the T cells may come from the graft donor. The rearrangement links TRBV30 to TRBJ2-1; D remains unclear. CDR3 sequence (DNA): TGTGCCTGGAGCCGTGGAGAGCAGTTCTTC. It specifies CAWSRGEQFF.